The clone carrying this T cell receptor beta chain turned up a few times. Its target is not known. The CDR3 totals 15 residues. With 3 bases removed from V and 6 bases from J, the gap between germline ends came to 17 bases. CDR1 and CDR2 (germline): SGHVS, FNYEAQ. The data were taken from a study of T cells after yellow fever vaccination. TCRdb redid the calling of the 5' RACE reads with MiXCR, one entry per CDR3 protein. Of 95,000 to 100,000 distinct CDR3 sequences in the sample, about 6% were seen once. Broader study findings: Shared CD4/CD8 clonotypes were a small share, likely from convergent recombination.

This chain joins TRBV7-6 and TRBJ1-1; possible D gene TRBD1, 5 bases. The sample in question was CD8+ T cells sorted from PBMCs, obtained 10 days after the yellow fever booster vaccination. The origin of this receptor is a man younger than 30 who received the YFV17D yellow fever vaccine. The DNA of the CDR3 is TGTGCCAGCAGCTTCAATCCCTCAGGGATGGCTGAAGCTTTCTTT. It translates to CASSFNPSGMAEAFF.